Listed here are 23 T cell receptor beta chains from one sample, sequenced in a study of molecular identifiers for immune sequencing clone quantification. Each CDR3 protein is one row after TCRdb ran MiXCR on the PCR reads. The profile shows around 480,000 distinct CDR3 sequences, about 25% of them singletons. Input material: naive CD8+ T cells from blood, with Jurkat cell RNA spiked in. Subset meaning: FACS-sorted CD8+CD4-CCR7+CD45RA+ naive T cells. These receptors all stem from a human donor in good health. Some libraries in this study had Jurkat cell RNA spiked in.

The J gene is TRBJ1-5, the V gene TRBV6-6; D uncertain. CDR1 is MNHNY and CDR2 is SVGAGI in the germline V gene (reference sequence). This CDR3 contains 15 residues. Trimming took 0 bases from V and 0 from J, leaving 6 bases between them. The CDR3 bases are TGTGCCAGCAGTTACTCGACAAGTAGCAATCAGCCCCAGCATTTT. Translation: CASSYSTSSNQPQHF.

The chain joins TRBV4-1 to TRBJ2-1; 8 nucleotides match TRBD2. Germline V CDR1 and CDR2: MGHRA, YSYEKL. The CDR3 has 15 residues. The junction had 2 bases not matched to a gene; V was cut back by 0 bases and J by 4 bases. The CDR3 region is CASSQDGGAYNEQFF. The DNA of the CDR3 is TGCGCCAGCAGCCAAGACGGGGGGGCTTACAATGAGCAGTTCTTC.

This clonotype was seen many times. The gene calls are TRBV29-1 and TRBJ2-3, with TRBD2 as a possible D gene (6 bases). This CDR3 has 11 amino acids. V lost 5 bases and J 8 bases, leaving 11 bases between the germline ends. CDR1 is SQVTM, CDR2 ANQGSEA, per germline. The CDR3 region has the DNA TGCAGCGTTTCCACGGGGGTTACGCAGTATTTT. It codes for CSVSTGVTQYF.

This clonotype appeared many times. The rearrangement links TRBV11-2 to TRBJ2-1, with 7 bases identical to TRBD1. The CDR3 sequence is 12 residues long. Germline CDR1 SGHAT, CDR2 FQNNGV. The V gene end was trimmed by 4 bases and the J gene end by 9 bases; junction bases not matched to a gene: 3. CDR3 region: CASSSRTGEQFF. Here the CDR3 DNA reads TGTGCCAGCAGCTCGAGGACAGGTGAGCAGTTCTTC.

With regard to this clonotype: A much larger clone is a single base away; this may be a read error. This sequence joins TRBV4-3 and TRBJ2-7, with TRBD1 matching over 9 bases. Germline assignment: CDR1 LGHNA and CDR2 YSLEER. CDR3 length: 15 amino acids. CDR3 sequence: CTSSPGTGFTYEQYF. The CDR3 region has the DNA TGCACCAGCAGCCCGGGGACAGGGTTTACCTACGAGCAGTACTTC.

The chain is built from TRBV19 and TRBJ1-5; D remains unclear. CDR3 size: 15 residues. Germline CDR1 LNHDA, CDR2 SQIVND (reference sequence). V gave up 5 bases and J gave up 2 bases, with 13 bases separating them. CDR3 DNA: TGTGCCAGTAGTCCCTACGGGCTGGGCAATCAGCCCCAGCATTTT. It translates to CASSPYGLGNQPQHF.

This clonotype was found many times. The chain has TRBV28 and TRBJ2-1; 9 bases agree with TRBD2. The CDR3 length is 16 residues. V lost 6 bases, J lost 9 bases, and 15 bases stayed unmatched. CDR1 and CDR2 from the germline V gene are MDHEN and SYDVKM. The DNA of the CDR3 is TGTGCCAGCAGGTCCCCCTTAGGCGGGAGGGCCGTTGAGCAGTTCTTC. Amino acid sequence: CASRSPLGGRAVEQFF.

As to this clonotype: A much larger clone lies one base from this, so it may be a read error. The conserved closing phenylalanine or tryptophan is absent in this CDR3, likely reflecting a read error. CDR3 DNA sequence: TGTGCCACCAGCGCTCCTAGCTCTGAAGCTTTCTTA. This codes for CATSAPSSEAFL. The chain uses TRBV15 and TRBJ1-1; D remains ambiguous. Per germline, CDR1 LNHNV and CDR2 YYDKDF (reference sequence). Trimming removed 5 bases at V and 6 bases at J, with 10 bases between. The length of the CDR3 is 12 residues.

This clonotype occurred many times. The V call is TRBV4-2, the J call TRBJ1-1, with D tentatively TRBD1 (5 bases). Germline CDR1 LGHNA, CDR2 YNFKEQ. V gave up 4 bases and J gave up 6 bases, with 18 bases separating them. The CDR3 spans 15 residues. The CDR3 region has the DNA TGTGCCAGCAGCCTTGCGATGGGGCAGTTCCCTGAAGCTTTCTTT. Its translation: CASSLAMGQFPEAFF.

Regarding this clonotype: Because the CDR3 is missing its conserved closing phenylalanine or tryptophan, this is likely a read error. V gene TRBV6-2 or TRBV6-3 combines with J gene TRBJ2-7; 7 bases line up with TRBD2. CDR1 is MNHEY and CDR2 is SVGEGT in the germline V gene. With 7 bases clipped from V and 1 base from J, the junction kept 7 bases outside the gene matches. This CDR3 spans 14 amino acids. CDR3 DNA: TGTGCCAGCACCCAGCGGGGCCTGTCCTACGAGCAGTACCTC. This gives the protein CASTQRGLSYEQYL.

The chain carries TRBV5-1 and TRBJ2-7, with D unclear. The CDR3 loop spans 15 amino acids. V was clipped by 0 bases and J by 3 bases, with 13 bases between them. Looked up from germline, CDR1 is SGHRS and CDR2 is YFSETQ. CDR3 residues: CASSLASAALYEQYF. CDR3 sequence (DNA): TGCGCCAGCAGCTTGGCCTCGGCTGCACTCTACGAGCAGTACTTC.

This clonotype showed up many times. The rearrangement uses TRBV6-2 or TRBV6-3 and TRBJ2-1; 9 bases are shared with TRBD2. Looked up from germline, CDR1 is MNHEY and CDR2 is SVGEGT. The V segment lost 6 bases and the J segment 8 bases; nucleotides outside the gene matches: 5. This CDR3 has 13 amino acids. The CDR3 protein is CASRGAGGHEQFF. The CDR3, as DNA: TGTGCCAGCAGGGGAGCGGGAGGTCATGAGCAGTTCTTC.

The chain has TRBV7-9 and TRBJ2-1; TRBD2 agrees at 7 bases. V shed 5 bases, J shed 4 bases, and the junction held 11 bases outside the gene matches. The CDR3 totals 16 residues. CDR1 and CDR2 (germline): SEHNR, FQNEAQ (reference sequence). CDR3 coding DNA: TGTGCCAGCAGCAGAGTAGCGGGCCTGCCGTACAATGAGCAGTTCTTC. This sequence encodes CASSRVAGLPYNEQFF. Together with reference TRBV7-9 and TRBJ2-1, the CDR3 gives the full variable domain: DTGVSQNPRHKITKRGQNVTFRCDPISEHNRLYWYRQTLGQGPEFLTYFQNEAQLEKSRLLSDRFSAERPKGSFSTLEIQRTEQGDSAMYLCASSRVAGLPYNEQFFGPGTRLTVL.

The rearrangement joins TRBV19 to TRBJ2-3; D gene ambiguous. CDR3 length: 13 amino acids. In germline, CDR1 is LNHDA, CDR2 SQIVND (reference sequence). V lost 5 bases and J 4 bases, leaving 10 bases between the germline ends. CDR3 in amino acids: CASSLGYSDTQYF. The DNA for the CDR3 is TGTGCCAGTAGTTTAGGTTATTCAGATACGCAGTATTTT.

Concerning this clonotype itself: This may arise from a read error, as a much more abundant clone is one base away. The chain couples TRBV6-2 or TRBV6-3 to TRBJ2-7; TRBD1 or TRBD2 may be the D gene (5 bases each). Germline CDR1 MNHEY, CDR2 SVGEGT. The CDR3 length is 14 residues. The V and J ends lost 6 bases and 2 bases respectively, with 14 bases between them. CDR3 protein: CASSYSGPPYEQYF. The CDR3 region has the DNA TGTGCCAGCAGCTATTCGGGACCGCCCTACGAGCAGTACTTC.

The J gene is TRBJ2-7, the V gene TRBV6-1; D unresolved. The V end was cut by 3 bases, the J end by 2 bases, with 11 bases between. CDR3 size: 14 residues. Germline V gene sequence: CDR1 MNHNS, CDR2 SASEGT. CDR3 DNA sequence: TGTGCCAGCAGTGAGATAGCTTCGACCTACGAGCAGTACTTC. Translating gives CASSEIASTYEQYF.

This clonotype showed up many times. Here the CDR3 reads CASRDAGLYGYTF. DNA of the CDR3: TGTGCCAGCAGGGATGCTGGCCTCTATGGCTACACCTTC. V and J are TRBV2 and TRBJ1-2; D is uncertain. V lost 6 bases to trimming and J lost 4 bases, with 12 bases between them. The CDR3 totals 13 residues. Germline V lookup: CDR1 SNHLY, CDR2 FYNNEI.

In this sample, this clonotype turned up many times. The CDR3 region has the DNA TGTGCCAGCAGCGCAACTAGCGCCCCCCAAGAGACCCAGTACTTC. Protein: CASSATSAPQETQYF. The rearrangement uses TRBV9 and TRBJ2-5; 7 bases map to TRBD2. The CDR3 consists of 15 residues. V lost 3 bases, J lost 1 base, and 6 bases stayed unmatched. From germline, CDR1 is SGDLS and CDR2 YYNGEE.

This clonotype appeared a few times. Sequence at one end of the junction differs from germline and may be a read error. The V gene is TRBV20-1, the J gene TRBJ2-3; 10 nucleotides line up with TRBD2. The CDR3 loop spans 17 amino acids. Germline CDR1 and CDR2: DFQATT and SNEGSKA (reference sequence). This CDR3 reads CSARDSSGGHSTDTRYF. The CDR3 region has the DNA TGCAGTGCTAGAGATTCTAGCGGGGGTCACAGCACAGATACGCGGTATTTT.

There are many counts of this clonotype. The chain carries TRBV7-2 and TRBJ2-3; 8 nucleotides agree with TRBD2. The length of the CDR3 is 16 residues. The germline V gene encodes CDR1 SGHTA and CDR2 FQGNSA. Trimming at V came to 4 bases and at J to 3 bases, leaving 9 bases not matched to a gene. DNA for the CDR3: TGTGCCAGCAGCTCGGGACTAGGGGTTGAGACAGATACGCAGTATTTT. Translation gives CASSSGLGVETDTQYF.

This chain links TRBV19 with TRBJ2-7, with TRBD1 matching 7 bases. The V gene's germline CDR1 is LNHDA and CDR2 SQIVND (reference sequence). The ends lost 5 bases at V and 2 bases at J; junction bases unmatched: 9. This CDR3 contains 15 residues. The chain's CDR3 is CASSLSWDSTYEQYF. CDR3 coding DNA: TGTGCCAGTAGTCTCTCCTGGGACAGTACCTACGAGCAGTACTTC.

The J gene is TRBJ2-6, the V gene TRBV30; 10 bases are a match to TRBD2. Losses at the gene ends were 5 bases for V and 1 base for J; bases not matched to a gene: 8. The CDR3 has 17 residues. CDR1 is GTSNPN and CDR2 is SVGIG in the germline V gene (reference sequence). The CDR3 is CAWHALAGVSGANVLTF. In DNA, the CDR3 is TGTGCCTGGCACGCGCTAGCGGGAGTTTCTGGGGCCAACGTCCTGACTTTC.

This clonotype showed up just a few times. The V and J genes are TRBV19 and TRBJ2-3, with 8 nucleotides matching TRBD2. J lost 3 bases, V lost 2 bases, and 7 bases had no gene match. This CDR3 is built from 16 residues. Germline CDR1 and CDR2: LNHDA and SQIVND (reference sequence). The CDR3 region has the DNA TGTGCCAGTAGTATATCGCCGGCGGGAGGTACAGATACGCAGTATTTT. Its protein is CASSISPAGGTDTQYF.